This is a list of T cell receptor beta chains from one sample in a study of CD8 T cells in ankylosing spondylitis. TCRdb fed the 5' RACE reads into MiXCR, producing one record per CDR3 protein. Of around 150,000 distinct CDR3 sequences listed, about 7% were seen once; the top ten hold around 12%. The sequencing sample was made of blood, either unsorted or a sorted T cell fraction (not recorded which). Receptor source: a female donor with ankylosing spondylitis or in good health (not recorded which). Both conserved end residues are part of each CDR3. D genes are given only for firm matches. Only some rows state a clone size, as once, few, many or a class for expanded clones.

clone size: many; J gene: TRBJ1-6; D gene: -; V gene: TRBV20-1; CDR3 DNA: TGCAGTGCTAGCAAGGCAGGTGAATCACCCCTCCACTTT; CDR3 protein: CSASKAGESPLHF
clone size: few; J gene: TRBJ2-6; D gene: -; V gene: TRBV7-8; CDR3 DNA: TGTGCCAGCAGCCGGGACTTCGCTGGGGCCAACGTCCTGACTTTC; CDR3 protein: CASSRDFAGANVLTF
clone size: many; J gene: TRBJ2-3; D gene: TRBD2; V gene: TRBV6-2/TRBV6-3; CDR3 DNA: TGTGCCAGCAGTTACTCACTAGCGGGGGGCACCGATACGCAGTATTTT; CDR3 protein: CASSYSLAGGTDTQYF
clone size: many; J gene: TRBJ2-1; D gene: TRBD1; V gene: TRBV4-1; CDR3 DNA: TGCGCCAGCAGTCCGGACAGGGGGGTTAGGAATGAGCAGTTCTTC; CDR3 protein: CASSPDRGVRNEQFF
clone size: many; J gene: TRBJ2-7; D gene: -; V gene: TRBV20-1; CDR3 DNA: TGCAGTGCTAGCGGGGGGCACTCCTACGAGCAGTACTTC; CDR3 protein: CSASGGHSYEQYF
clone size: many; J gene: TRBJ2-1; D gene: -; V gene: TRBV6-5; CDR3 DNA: TGTGCCAGCAGTTACAGGGACGGCCCCTACAATGAGCAGTTCTTC; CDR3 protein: CASSYRDGPYNEQFF
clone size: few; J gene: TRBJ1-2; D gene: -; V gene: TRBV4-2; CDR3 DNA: TGTGCCAGCAGCCCCGGGACACCCTATGGCTACACCTTC; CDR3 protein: CASSPGTPYGYTF
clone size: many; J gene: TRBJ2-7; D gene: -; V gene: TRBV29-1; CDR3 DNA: TGCAGCGTTGGGGGTGTTGGCGTAGCGGAGGAGCAGTACTTC; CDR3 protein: CSVGGVGVAEEQYF
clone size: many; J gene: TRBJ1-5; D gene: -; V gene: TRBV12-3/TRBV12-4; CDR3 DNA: TGTGCCAGCAGTTTAGCCCTTCAGCCCCAGCATTTT; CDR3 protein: CASSLALQPQHF
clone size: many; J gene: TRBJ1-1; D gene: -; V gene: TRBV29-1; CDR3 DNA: TGCAGCGTCGAAGACACGAACACTGAAGCTTTCTTT; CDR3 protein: CSVEDTNTEAFF
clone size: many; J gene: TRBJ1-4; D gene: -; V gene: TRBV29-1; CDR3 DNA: TGCAGCGTTGAAGACGGAGGTACCGAACTGTTTTTT; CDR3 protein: CSVEDGGTELFF
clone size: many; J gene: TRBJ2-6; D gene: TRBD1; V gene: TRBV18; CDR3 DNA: TGTGCCAGCTCACCGATACAAGGGACAGGGTCTGGGGCCAACGTCCTGACTTTC; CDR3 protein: CASSPIQGTGSGANVLTF
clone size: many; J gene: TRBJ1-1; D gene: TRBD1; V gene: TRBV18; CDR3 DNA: TGTGCCAGCTCACCACGAAGACAGGGGTTCACTGAAGCTTTCTTT; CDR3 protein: CASSPRRQGFTEAFF
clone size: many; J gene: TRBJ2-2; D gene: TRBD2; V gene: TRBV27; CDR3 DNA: TGTGCCAGCAGTTTATCACCGGGGGGGCCGGCAGGGGAGCTGTTTTTT; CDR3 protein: CASSLSPGGPAGELFF
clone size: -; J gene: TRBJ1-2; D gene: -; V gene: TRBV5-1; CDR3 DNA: TGCGCCAGCAGTCCTGACAGCGCGTATGGCTACACCTTC; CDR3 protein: CASSPDSAYGYTF
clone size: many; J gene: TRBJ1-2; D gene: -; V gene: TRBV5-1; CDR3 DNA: TGCGCCAGCAGCTTGGAGGACAACCACTATGGCTACACCTTC; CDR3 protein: CASSLEDNHYGYTF
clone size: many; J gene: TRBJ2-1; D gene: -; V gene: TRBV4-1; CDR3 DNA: TGCGCCAGCAGCCAAAGATCGAACTTAGTAGGCTACAATGAGCAGTTCTTC; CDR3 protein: CASSQRSNLVGYNEQFF
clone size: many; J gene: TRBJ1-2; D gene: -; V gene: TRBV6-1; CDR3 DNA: TGTGCCAGCACTAAAGGAAGGGGCTATGGCTACACCTTC; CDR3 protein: CASTKGRGYGYTF
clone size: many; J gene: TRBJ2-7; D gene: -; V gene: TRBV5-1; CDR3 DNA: TGCGCCAGCAGCTTGGGGGGGTTCACCTACGAGCAGTACTTC; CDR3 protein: CASSLGGFTYEQYF
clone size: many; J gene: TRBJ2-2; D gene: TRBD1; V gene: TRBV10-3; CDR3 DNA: TGTGCCATCAGTGATCCTGGGACAGCGTCCATGAGTACCGGGGAGCTGTTTTTT; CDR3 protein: CAISDPGTASMSTGELFF
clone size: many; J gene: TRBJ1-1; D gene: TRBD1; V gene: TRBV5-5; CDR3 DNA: TGTGCCAGCAGCTTGGTAGGGGGCTTCACTGAAGCTTTCTTT; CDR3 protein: CASSLVGGFTEAFF
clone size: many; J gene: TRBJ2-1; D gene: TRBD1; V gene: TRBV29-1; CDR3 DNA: TGCAGCGTTTCGACAGGGGGTAACTACAATGAGCAGTTCTTC; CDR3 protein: CSVSTGGNYNEQFF
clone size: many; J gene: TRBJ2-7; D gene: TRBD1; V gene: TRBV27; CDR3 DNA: TGTGCCAGCAGTGTCCGACAGGGGGCCTACGAGCAGTACTTC; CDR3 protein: CASSVRQGAYEQYF
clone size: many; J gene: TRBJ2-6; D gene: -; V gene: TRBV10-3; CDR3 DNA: TGTGCCATCAGTGATCCCGGCAGGAACTCTGGGGCCAACGTCCTGACTTTC; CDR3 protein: CAISDPGRNSGANVLTF
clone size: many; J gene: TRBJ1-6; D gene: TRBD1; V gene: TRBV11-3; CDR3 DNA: TGTGCCAGCAGCTCGTTAGGACAGGGAGGCCGGTTGAGCTCCTATAATTCACCCCTCCACTTT; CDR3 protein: CASSSLGQGGRLSSYNSPLHF
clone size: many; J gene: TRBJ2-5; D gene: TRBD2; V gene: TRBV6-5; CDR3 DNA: TGTGCCAGCAGTTATGGGAGGGCGGGAGAGACCCAGTACTTC; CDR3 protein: CASSYGRAGETQYF
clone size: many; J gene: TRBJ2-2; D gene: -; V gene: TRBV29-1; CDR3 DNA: TGCAGCGTCCTGGGGGTAGGGTTCACCGGGGAGCTGTTTTTT; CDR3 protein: CSVLGVGFTGELFF
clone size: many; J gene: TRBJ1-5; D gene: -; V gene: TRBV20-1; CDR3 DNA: TGCAGTGCTAGAGACAGGGGAGGTAGCAATCAGCCCCAGCATTTT; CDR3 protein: CSARDRGGSNQPQHF
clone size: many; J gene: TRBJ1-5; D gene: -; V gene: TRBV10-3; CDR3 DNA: TGTGCCATCAGTGACTGGTCAGTCGATAGCAATCAGCCCCAGCATTTT; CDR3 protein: CAISDWSVDSNQPQHF
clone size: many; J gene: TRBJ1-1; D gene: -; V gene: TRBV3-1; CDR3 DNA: TGTGCCAGCAGCCCCCAATCGGGGGCCGCTGAAGCTTTCTTT; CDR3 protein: CASSPQSGAAEAFF
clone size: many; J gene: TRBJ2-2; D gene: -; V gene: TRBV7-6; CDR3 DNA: TGTGCCAGCAGCTTAGAAGTGGATATAACCGGGGAGCTGTTTTTT; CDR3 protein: CASSLEVDITGELFF
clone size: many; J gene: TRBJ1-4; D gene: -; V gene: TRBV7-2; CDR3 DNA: TGTGCCAGCAGCTTTCGACAGTTTAATGAAAAACTGTTTTTT; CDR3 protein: CASSFRQFNEKLFF
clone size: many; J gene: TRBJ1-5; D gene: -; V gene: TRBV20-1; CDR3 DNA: TGCAGTGGTGAATATGGGAATCAGCCCCAGCATTTT; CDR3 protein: CSGEYGNQPQHF
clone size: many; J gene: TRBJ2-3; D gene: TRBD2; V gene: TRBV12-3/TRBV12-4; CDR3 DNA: TGTGCCAGCACCCCGGGAGGACTTAGCACAGATACGCAGTATTTT; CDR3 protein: CASTPGGLSTDTQYF
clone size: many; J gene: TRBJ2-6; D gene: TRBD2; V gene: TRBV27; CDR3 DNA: TGTGCCAGCAGTTCTCTAGCGGGGGGGACATCTGGGGCCAACGTCCTGACTTTC; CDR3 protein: CASSSLAGGTSGANVLTF
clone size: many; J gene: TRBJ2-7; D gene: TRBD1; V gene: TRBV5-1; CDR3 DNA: TGCGCCAGCAGCCCGACAGGGGTAGGCCTGGAGCAGTACTTC; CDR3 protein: CASSPTGVGLEQYF
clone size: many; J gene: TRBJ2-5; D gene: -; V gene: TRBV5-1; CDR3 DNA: TGCGCCAGCAGCTCCGCCTACCGAGAGACCCAGTACTTC; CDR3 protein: CASSSAYRETQYF
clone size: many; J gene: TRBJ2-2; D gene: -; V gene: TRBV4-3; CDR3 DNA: TGCGCCAGCAGCCTAGGGGTGGTGAGCGCCGGGGAGCTGTTTTTT; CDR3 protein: CASSLGVVSAGELFF
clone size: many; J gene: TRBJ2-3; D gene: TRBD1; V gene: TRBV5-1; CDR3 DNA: TGCGCCAGCAGCCCCGGACAGGGGGGAGATACGCAGTATTTT; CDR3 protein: CASSPGQGGDTQYF
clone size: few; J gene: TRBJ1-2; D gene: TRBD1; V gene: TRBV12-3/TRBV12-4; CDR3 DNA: TGTGCCAGCAGATCTACAGGGGGTGGCTACACCTTC; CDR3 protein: CASRSTGGGYTF
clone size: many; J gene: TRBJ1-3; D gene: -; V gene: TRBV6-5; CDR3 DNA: TGTGCCAGCAGTTACTCGCGTGGATCTGGAAACACCATATATTTT; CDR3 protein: CASSYSRGSGNTIYF
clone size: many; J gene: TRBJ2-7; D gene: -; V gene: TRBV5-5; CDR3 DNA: TGTGCCAGCAGCGTAACAGTGCACCACCGCTCCTACGAGCAGTACTTC; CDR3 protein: CASSVTVHHRSYEQYF